Shown below are 26 T cell receptor beta chains from a single sample sequenced in a study of shared clonotypes between healthy human individuals. Sequencing was performed with immunoSEQ multiplex PCR; in TCRdb, only in-frame clones are kept and a portion is missing. The sample consists of roughly 720,000 clones, about 92% of them appearing once. The sample was memory CD8+ T cells from PBMCs. Specified subset: CD45RO+ cells pooled with CCR7-negative TemRA cells. The receptors here all came from a man aged 18 to 29 in good health. Some clones in this sample may be carry-over from other donors' samples.

This chain uses TRBV9 with TRBJ2-3, with 12 bases that match TRBD2. In germline, CDR1 is SGDLS, CDR2 YYNGEE. With 1 base clipped from V and 5 bases from J, the junction kept 11 bases outside the gene matches. The CDR3 contains 18 residues. CDR3 region: CASSVLASGRAGVDTQYF. The CDR3 DNA follows: TGTGCCAGCAGCGTATTGGCTAGCGGGAGGGCCGGGGTAGATACGCAGTATTTT.

Notes on this clone: This same CDR3 is encoded by further DNA sequences in the sample. The J gene is TRBJ2-7, the V gene TRBV27; 9 bases align to TRBD1. The CDR3 spans 15 residues. The germline gives CDR1 MNHEY, CDR2 SMNVEV (reference sequence). V lost 3 bases, J lost 3 bases, and 6 bases stayed unmatched. The DNA of the CDR3 is TGTGCCAGCAGTTTTCCGGGACAGGGAGTCTACGAGCAGTACTTC. This translates into CASSFPGQGVYEQYF.

The table lists this clone with a count of one. The chain is built from TRBV28 and TRBJ1-2; possibly TRBD1 for D (5 bases). Between the trimmed V and J ends, which lost 6 bases and 2 bases, there was a span of 25 bases. The CDR3 length is 18 residues. CDR1 is MDHEN and CDR2 is SYDVKM in the germline V gene. The CDR3 sequence is CASSPDYPRDSPNYGYTF. CDR3 in DNA: TGTGCCAGCAGCCCCGACTACCCCAGGGACTCCCCCAACTATGGCTACACCTTC.

This chain uses TRBV5-1 with TRBJ1-2; maybe TRBD1 (5 bases). The germline CDR1 and CDR2 sequences are SGHRS and YFSETQ. The CDR3 has 15 amino acids. Deletions cut 2 bases from V and 3 bases from J, with 14 bases between. The CDR3 bases are TGCGCCAGCAGCTTAGGAAATGGAGGGGACTATGGCTACACCTTC. Its protein is CASSLGNGGDYGYTF.

This clone was counted between two and nine times. This chain links TRBV9 with TRBJ1-1, with a weak D call TRBD1 (6 bases). This CDR3 is built from 14 residues. V lost 5 bases and J 3 bases, leaving 14 bases between the germline ends. Germline loops: CDR1 SGDLS, CDR2 YYNGEE. Here the CDR3 DNA reads TGTGCCAGCAGTCCAAGGGGGGATGACACTGAAGCTTTCTTT. Translating gives CASSPRGDDTEAFF.

On this clone itself: A much bigger clone sits one base away, suggesting this may be a read error. The chain links TRBV25-1 to TRBJ1-2; the D gene is possibly TRBD1 (6 bases). The CDR3 runs to 13 residues. Germline V gene lookup returns CDR1 MGHDK and CDR2 SYGVNS. The chain's CDR3 is CAGSETGKGGYTF. As DNA, the CDR3 is TGTGCCGGCAGTGAAACAGGGAAGGGTGGCTACACCTTC.

The chain combines TRBV6-4 with TRBJ2-1; D not certain. The CDR3 loop spans 13 amino acids. Germline V gene sequence: CDR1 MRHNA, CDR2 SNTAGT. V lost 3 bases and J lost 3, with 6 bases in between. The CDR3: CASSEGVYNEQFF. DNA for the CDR3: TGTGCCAGCAGTGAAGGTGTCTACAATGAGCAGTTCTTC.

The chain joins TRBV7-2 to TRBJ1-3; D possibly corresponds to TRBD1 (5 bases). The CDR3 spans 14 residues. CDR1 is SGHTA and CDR2 is FQGNSA in the germline V gene. Deletions cut 2 bases from V and 4 bases from J, with 9 bases between. As DNA, the CDR3 is TGTGCCAGCAGCTTAATCGGGGGAGGAAACACCATATATTTT. Its protein product is CASSLIGGGNTIYF.

This clone was seen once. This rearrangement joins TRBV27 to TRBJ2-1, with D possibly matching TRBD2 (6 bases). Germline lookup yields CDR1 MNHEY and CDR2 SMNVEV (reference sequence). V gave up 5 bases and J gave up 6 bases, with 8 bases separating them. CDR3 length: 12 amino acids. Here the CDR3 DNA reads TGTGCCAGCAGTACGACTAGCAATGAGCAGTTCTTC. It yields the protein CASSTTSNEQFF.

This clone was found once. The chain is built from TRBV5-6 and TRBJ2-1; tentative D call: TRBD1 (6 bases). From germline, CDR1 is SGHDT and CDR2 YYEEEE. V lost 0 bases and J 7 bases, leaving 20 bases between the germline ends. The CDR3 spans 17 residues. The CDR3 loop reads CASSLVSTGWSGNEQFF. The CDR3 coding sequence is TGTGCCAGCAGCTTGGTCTCTACAGGGTGGTCTGGGAATGAGCAGTTCTTC.

The rearrangement joins TRBV9 to TRBJ2-2; 10 bases agree with TRBD2. Germline loops: CDR1 SGDLS, CDR2 YYNGEE. This CDR3 has 16 amino acids. V lost 4 bases and J lost 2; bases outside the gene matches: 5. The DNA for the CDR3 is TGTGCCAGCAGCCCAGCGGGAGGGCCCAACACCGGGGAGCTGTTTTTT. Protein: CASSPAGGPNTGELFF. Based on the CDR3 plus reference TRBV9 and TRBJ2-2, the full variable domain is DSGVTQTPKHLITATGQRVTLRCSPRSGDLSVYWYQQSLDQGLQFLIQYYNGEERAKGNILERFSAQQFPDLHSELNLSSLELGDSALYFCASSPAGGPNTGELFFGEGSRLTVL.

This clone was found a few times. This chain links TRBV7-2 with TRBJ2-7, with 9 bases matching TRBD2. The CDR3 extends over 16 amino acids. Germline V gene data show CDR1 as SGHTA and CDR2 as FQGNSA. The V and J ends lost 2 bases and 4 bases, in that order; junction bases with no gene match: 9. CDR3 nucleotide sequence: TGTGCCAGCAGCTTATCTAGCGGGGCCACTCTTTACGAGCAGTACTTC. This encodes CASSLSSGATLYEQYF.

The V and J genes are TRBV7-8 and TRBJ2-7; 9 bases map to TRBD1. CDR1 is SGHVS, CDR2 FQNEAQ, per germline. The trim removed 5 bases at V and 3 bases at J, leaving 8 bases unmatched. This CDR3 is 15 amino acids long. The CDR3 DNA sequence: TGTGCCAGCAGCGCCTCCGGGACAGGGTACTACGAGCAGTACTTC. It codes for CASSASGTGYYEQYF.

This chain links TRBV19 with TRBJ2-1, with TRBD2 identical over 7 bases. The V gene end was trimmed by 5 bases and the J gene end by 3 bases; junction bases not matched to a gene: 7. This CDR3 region has 15 residues. Germline-derived CDR1 and CDR2 are LNHDA and SQIVND (reference sequence). As DNA, the CDR3 is TGTGCCAGTAGTCTCAACTCGGGAGGCTACAATGAGCAGTTCTTC. It yields the protein CASSLNSGGYNEQFF.

The rearrangement joins TRBV2 to TRBJ2-2, with D tentatively TRBD1 (6 bases). The germline gives CDR1 SNHLY, CDR2 FYNNEI. V was pared by 7 bases and J by 1 base, with 10 bases between. CDR3 length: 14 residues. The CDR3 here is CASTGAQNTGELFF. The CDR3 nucleotides read TGTGCCAGCACAGGGGCCCAGAACACCGGGGAGCTGTTTTTT.

The chain joins TRBV9 to TRBJ2-7; 8 bases match TRBD2. This CDR3 has 12 amino acids. After removal of 3 bases from V and 4 bases from J, the junction contained 0 bases not matched to a gene. Germline assignment: CDR1 SGDLS and CDR2 YYNGEE. The CDR3 DNA reads as TGTGCCAGCAGCGGCGGGGGGTACGAGCAGTACTTC. Its translation is CASSGGGYEQYF.

This sequence joins TRBV12-5 and TRBJ1-1; D may be TRBD1 (6 bases). The CDR3 contains 15 residues. Germline-derived CDR1 and CDR2 are LGHNT and FRNRAP. The germline V and J ends were trimmed by 1 base and 6 bases, with 15 bases remaining between them. The CDR3 DNA follows: TGTGCTAGTGGTTTGGAACCGGGGGCTATCCCTGAAGCTTTCTTT. Translation: CASGLEPGAIPEAFF.

This chain links TRBV6-5 with TRBJ2-5; no clear D. CDR3 size: 15 residues. Germline loops: CDR1 MNHEY, CDR2 SVGAGI. The germline V and J ends were trimmed by 3 bases and 2 bases, with 13 bases remaining between them. The DNA of the CDR3 is TGTGCCAGCAGTTATTCGGGCCTCTTACAAGAGACCCAGTACTTC. Translation: CASSYSGLLQETQYF.

V usage is TRBV7-3 and J usage is TRBJ2-5; 8 positions agree with TRBD1. J was trimmed by 2 bases and V by 2 bases; bases with no gene match: 7. Looked up from germline, CDR1 is SGHTA and CDR2 is FQGTGA. The CDR3 is 16 residues long. CDR3 sequence (DNA): TGTGCCAGCAGCTTAGGGACAGGATCCCTACAAGAGACCCAGTACTTC. Translating it yields CASSLGTGSLQETQYF.

The chain combines TRBV6-5 with TRBJ2-7; no firm D call. Germline V gene data show CDR1 as MNHEY and CDR2 as SVGAGI. V lost 0 bases and J 4 bases, leaving 10 bases between the germline ends. This CDR3 region has 14 residues. The CDR3 region is CASSYSIGRYEQYF. The CDR3 region has the DNA TGTGCCAGCAGTTACTCGATTGGACGGTACGAGCAGTACTTC.

The chain couples TRBV7-9 to TRBJ1-1; TRBD1 aligns across 7 bases. This CDR3 spans 15 amino acids. Unmatched junction bases numbered 11, after V lost 5 bases and J lost 5 bases. CDR1 SEHNR and CDR2 FQNEAQ come from the germline V gene (reference sequence). CDR3 bases: TGTGCCAGCAGCGTAACGGTCAGGGGGAGGACTGAAGCTTTCTTT. Its protein is CASSVTVRGRTEAFF.

This clone was found a few times. The J gene is TRBJ1-1, the V gene TRBV9; D is possibly TRBD1 (6 bases). V gave up 3 bases and J gave up 1 base, with 16 bases separating them. The CDR3 consists of 16 residues. Germline V gene sequence: CDR1 SGDLS, CDR2 YYNGEE. The CDR3 sequence is CASSESTGTPNTEAFF. The DNA for the CDR3 is TGTGCCAGCAGCGAGTCAACCGGGACACCGAACACTGAAGCTTTCTTT.

Turning to this clone: One base away lies a much larger clone, so this may be a sequencing read error. Other nucleotide sequences in the sample specify the same CDR3. The V gene is TRBV7-6, the J gene TRBJ2-1, with 10 bases that match TRBD2. CDR3 size: 15 residues. The germline V gene has CDR1 SGHVS and CDR2 FNYEAQ. Trimming removed 3 bases from V and 2 bases from J; junction bases left unmatched: 1. CDR3 protein: CASSFGLAAYNEQFF. CDR3 nucleotides: TGTGCCAGCAGCTTCGGACTAGCGGCCTACAATGAGCAGTTCTTC.

The CDR3 here is CASSRRREPYGYTF. The DNA for the CDR3 is TGTGCCAGCAGTCGGCGGAGAGAGCCCTATGGCTACACCTTC. The chain employs TRBV6-5 and TRBJ1-2; D unresolved. The CDR3 is 14 residues long. V lost 5 bases, J lost 4 bases, and 14 bases lay in between. Germline V CDR1 and CDR2: MNHEY, SVGAGI.

This chain joins TRBV29-1 and TRBJ2-1, with 13 bases lining up with TRBD2. Germline assignment: CDR1 SQVTM and CDR2 ANQGSEA. V lost 8 bases and J lost 3; bases outside the gene matches: 10. The CDR3 length is 16 residues. The CDR3 protein is CSLGGLAGEHYNEQFF. The CDR3 DNA reads TGCAGCCTTGGAGGACTAGCGGGAGAACACTACAATGAGCAGTTCTTC.

This clone was observed a single time. The J gene is TRBJ2-5, the V gene TRBV28, with TRBD2 as a possible D gene (6 bases). The tail of the sequence fits TRBJ2-7 better, so the J call may be wrong. The CDR3 runs to 17 residues. CDR1 and CDR2 from the germline V gene are MDHEN and SYDVKM. The CDR3 region is CASSLQRGRRGIYEQYF. In DNA form, the CDR3 reads TGTGCCAGCAGTTTACAGCGAGGCAGGCGGGGAATTTACGAGCAGTACTTC.